These T cell receptor beta chains were read from a single sample in a study of identical twins. TCRdb reprocessed the 5' RACE reads via MiXCR and lists one record per CDR3 protein. The data show approximately 700,000 distinct CDR3 sequences, with about 20% seen just once and over 10% held by the top ten. The same sample was also used in a study of T cells expressing NK-cell markers.

Sequencing was performed on PBMCs. The receptors come from a woman aged 18-30 years in good health. CDR3s include the opening cysteine and the closing phenylalanine or tryptophan. The D gene is left open where the match is weak. Clone size is shown for a subset of rows, as once, few, many or a class of expanded clone.

D gene	V gene	clone size	J gene	CDR3 protein	CDR3 DNA
NA	TRBV28	few	TRBJ2-4	CASSLVNPNIQYF	TGTGCCAGCAGTTTAGTAAATCCAAACATTCAGTACTTC
NA	TRBV5-1	few	TRBJ2-1	CASSLPQVYNEQFF	TGCGCCAGCAGCTTGCCGCAGGTCTACAATGAGCAGTTCTTC
NA	TRBV4-1	NA	TRBJ2-7	CASSQGGGLNYEQYF	TGCGCCAGCAGCCAGGGGGGGGGGCTGAACTACGAGCAGTACTTC
TRBD2	TRBV15	NA	TRBJ2-3	CATSREVAGSTDTQYF	TGTGCCACCAGCAGAGAGGTAGCGGGGAGCACAGATACGCAGTATTTT
TRBD1	TRBV30	NA	TRBJ2-7	CAVNRDRLSYEQYF	TGTGCCGTAAACCGGGACAGGCTATCCTACGAGCAGTACTTC
TRBD1	TRBV6-1	NA	TRBJ1-1	CASRGTATPTEAFF	TGTGCCAGCAGAGGGACAGCAACTCCGACTGAAGCTTTCTTT
TRBD2	TRBV20-1	NA	TRBJ2-1	CSGARGASYNEQFF	TGCAGTGGCGCGCGGGGGGCCTCCTACAATGAGCAGTTCTTC
TRBD2	TRBV11-2	NA	TRBJ2-1	CASSRSSGRPHEQFF	TGTGCCAGCAGCCGGTCTAGCGGGCGGCCCCATGAGCAGTTCTTC
TRBD2	TRBV20-1	NA	TRBJ2-5	CSAPPGGVAGAQYF	TGCAGTGCTCCCCCTGGGGGGGTAGCGGGGGCCCAGTACTTC
NA	TRBV7-8	NA	TRBJ1-2	CASTEQDNYGYTF	TGTGCCAGCACCGAACAGGATAACTATGGCTACACCTTC
TRBD1	TRBV10-3	once	TRBJ1-1	CAISTPDRGTEAFF	TGTGCCATCAGTACCCCGGACAGGGGCACTGAAGCTTTCTTT
TRBD1	TRBV7-2	NA	TRBJ2-7	CASSPGQGASYEQYF	TGTGCCAGCAGCCCGGGACAGGGGGCAAGCTACGAGCAGTACTTC
TRBD2	TRBV7-6	few	TRBJ2-3	CASSFLEGLAGDTQYF	TGTGCCAGCAGCTTTCTGGAGGGACTAGCGGGAGATACGCAGTATTTT
NA	TRBV12-3/TRBV12-4	NA	TRBJ2-3	CASSLTGPGSPDTQYF	TGTGCCAGCAGTTTAACCGGGCCGGGTAGCCCAGATACGCAGTATTTT
TRBD2	TRBV20-1	NA	TRBJ2-7	CSARDGGDLVSYEQYF	TGCAGTGCTAGAGATGGGGGGGACCTCGTCTCCTACGAGCAGTACTTC
TRBD2	TRBV12-3/TRBV12-4	NA	TRBJ2-6	CASRSGTSDSGANVLTF	TGTGCCAGCAGATCCGGGACTAGCGACTCTGGGGCCAACGTCCTGACTTTC
TRBD2	TRBV11-2	NA	TRBJ2-1	CASSRPGLAGVSTYNEQFF	TGTGCCAGCAGCCGACCGGGACTAGCGGGAGTTTCTACTTACAATGAGCAGTTCTTC
NA	TRBV5-1	NA	TRBJ2-3	CASRPAGSDTQYF	TGCGCCAGCAGACCCGCGGGGTCAGATACGCAGTATTTT
TRBD1	TRBV20-1	NA	TRBJ1-5	CSASVEGARQPQHF	TGCAGTGCTAGCGTCGAGGGGGCCCGGCAGCCCCAGCATTTT
TRBD2	TRBV10-3	few	TRBJ2-7	CASRLAGGLKYEQYF	TGTGCCAGCAGACTAGCGGGAGGGCTTAAGTACGAGCAGTACTTC
NA	TRBV6-1	few	TRBJ2-2	CASSITGSGELFF	TGTGCCAGCAGTATCACAGGGTCCGGGGAGCTGTTTTTT
NA	TRBV11-2	NA	TRBJ2-2	CASSSTLRVTGELFF	TGTGCCAGCAGCTCAACCCTCAGGGTTACCGGGGAGCTGTTTTTT
TRBD2	TRBV7-2	many	TRBJ2-7	CASRLKREGEQYF	TGTGCCAGCAGATTAAAGCGGGAAGGAGAGCAGTACTTC
TRBD2	TRBV7-2	NA	TRBJ2-7	CASSRLGGEAFHYEQYF	TGTGCCAGCAGCCGCCTTGGGGGGGAGGCTTTCCACTACGAGCAGTACTTC
NA	TRBV12-3/TRBV12-4	NA	TRBJ1-1	CASSSYGRAEAFF	TGTGCCAGCAGTTCATACGGGCGGGCTGAAGCTTTCTTT
TRBD2	TRBV7-2	few	TRBJ2-5	CASSQTSGSPETQYF	TGTGCCAGCAGTCAGACTAGCGGGAGTCCGGAGACCCAGTACTTC
NA	TRBV11-1	NA	TRBJ2-1	CASRHRAGSSSYNEQFF	TGTGCCAGCAGGCATCGAGCGGGTTCGAGCTCCTACAATGAGCAGTTCTTC
NA	TRBV6-1	few	TRBJ1-1	CASFRPGADTEAFF	TGTGCCAGCTTTCGGCCGGGGGCGGACACTGAAGCTTTCTTT
NA	TRBV20-1	many	TRBJ1-1	CSARRLRASATEAFF	TGCAGTGCTAGAAGACTCCGGGCTTCGGCCACTGAAGCTTTCTTT
NA	TRBV20-1	few	TRBJ1-1	CSAPGPPHGNTEAFF	TGCAGTGCTCCAGGGCCCCCCCACGGGAACACTGAAGCTTTCTTT
NA	TRBV20-1	few	TRBJ2-4	CSALVLAKNIQYF	TGCAGTGCGCTCGTTTTAGCCAAAAACATTCAGTACTTC
NA	TRBV7-3	few	TRBJ1-2	CASRFTVNYGYTF	TGTGCCAGCAGGTTCACAGTTAACTATGGCTACACCTTC
NA	TRBV20-1	NA	TRBJ2-7	CSARGDSWYEQYF	TGCAGTGCTAGGGGGGACTCCTGGTACGAGCAGTACTTC
TRBD1	TRBV29-1	few	TRBJ1-5	CSVGGQVNQPQHF	TGCAGCGTTGGCGGACAGGTAAATCAGCCCCAGCATTTT
NA	TRBV7-6	few	TRBJ2-3	CASSFLTGGTDTQYF	TGTGCCAGCAGCTTTCTGACTGGGGGCACAGATACGCAGTATTTT
TRBD1	TRBV20-1	NA	TRBJ1-2	CSAPSSGQAGLDYGYTF	TGCAGTGCTCCCTCTTCGGGACAGGCAGGTCTCGACTATGGCTACACCTTC
TRBD1	TRBV5-1	NA	TRBJ2-7	CASSLTGTGIYEQYF	TGCGCCAGCAGCTTGACCGGGACAGGGATCTACGAGCAGTACTTC
NA	TRBV7-6	NA	TRBJ1-2	CATHSGVGGYTF	TGTGCCACTCATTCAGGGGTTGGTGGCTACACCTTC
NA	TRBV2	few	TRBJ1-6	CASSEARGASYNSPLHF	TGTGCCAGCAGTGAAGCCCGGGGAGCCTCCTATAATTCACCCCTCCACTTT
NA	TRBV3-1	once	TRBJ1-2	CASSQGSSLNYGYTF	TGTGCCAGCAGCCAAGGAAGCAGCCTTAACTATGGCTACACCTTC
TRBD2	TRBV20-1	few	TRBJ2-5	CSARPKRGGFTETQYF	TGCAGTGCTAGACCAAAGCGGGGGGGCTTTACAGAGACCCAGTACTTC
NA	TRBV12-3/TRBV12-4	NA	TRBJ1-1	CASRRTEAFF	TGTGCCAGCCGCCGGACTGAAGCTTTCTTT
NA	TRBV10-3	NA	TRBJ2-1	CAISEGQGGNEQFF	TGTGCCATCAGTGAAGGGCAGGGTGGCAATGAGCAGTTCTTC
NA	TRBV4-1	NA	TRBJ1-1	CASSQGLRTGGAFF	TGCGCCAGCAGCCAAGGTTTGAGGACCGGGGGAGCTTTCTTT
TRBD2	TRBV29-1	NA	TRBJ2-1	CSVEDAWGGDSYNEQFF	TGCAGCGTTGAAGACGCCTGGGGGGGGGATTCCTACAATGAGCAGTTCTTC
TRBD2	TRBV20-1	few	TRBJ2-1	CSARISGRGAQFF	TGCAGTGCTAGAATTAGCGGGAGGGGGGCGCAGTTCTTC
TRBD1	TRBV20-1	NA	TRBJ2-1	CSARNRGTGNNEQFF	TGCAGTGCTAGAAATCGGGGGACAGGGAACAATGAGCAGTTCTTC
TRBD2	TRBV18	few	TRBJ2-7	CASSFRAGGPYEQYF	TGTGCCAGCTCATTCAGAGCGGGAGGGCCGTACGAGCAGTACTTC
TRBD1	TRBV7-8	few	TRBJ1-2	CASSLGDRGRLGYTF	TGTGCCAGCAGCTTGGGGGACAGGGGGCGGTTAGGCTACACCTTC
NA	TRBV20-1	NA	TRBJ2-5	CSATPRVQETQYF	TGCAGTGCCACCCCTCGGGTCCAAGAGACCCAGTACTTC
TRBD2	TRBV6-2/TRBV6-3	NA	TRBJ2-7	CASSYQRVQAGAANEQYF	TGTGCCAGCAGTTACCAAAGGGTCCAGGCGGGAGCTGCGAACGAGCAGTACTTC
NA	TRBV9	few	TRBJ1-1	CASSVGEGEAFF	TGTGCCAGCAGCGTAGGCGAGGGTGAAGCTTTCTTT
TRBD2	TRBV20-1	once	TRBJ2-4	CSAREGLAGVFRAKNIQYF	TGCAGTGCTAGAGAGGGACTAGCGGGAGTATTCCGAGCCAAAAACATTCAGTACTTC
NA	TRBV12-3/TRBV12-4	few	TRBJ2-3	CASSPGYMTNTQYF	TGTGCCAGCAGCCCAGGATACATGACGAATACGCAGTATTTT
TRBD2	TRBV4-1	NA	TRBJ2-2	CASSQPWEGTGELFF	TGCGCCAGCAGCCAACCATGGGAGGGGACCGGGGAGCTGTTTTTT
TRBD1	TRBV20-1	few	TRBJ1-6	CSALGQGGGISPLHF	TGCAGTGCTTTGGGACAGGGAGGGGGAATCTCACCCCTCCACTTT